A selection of T cell receptor beta chains follows, all from one sample in a study of blood T cell repertoires in COVID-19. Clones were read by immunoSEQ multiplex PCR, and TCRdb kept only the in-frame ones, dropping some. The sample has roughly 250,000 clones; 75% to 90% are singletons. Sequenced material: PBMCs or T cells enriched from blood (not recorded which). These receptors originate from a woman younger than 30 who had recovered from COVID-19. The CDR3 runs from the conserved cysteine through the conserved F or W. The D gene is left open where the match is weak. Size is stated for part of the rows, as once, few or many counts, or as a class when the clone is expanded.

j_call clone_size d_call v_call cdr3_aa cdr3_nt
TRBJ1-1 NA TRBD1 TRBV10-2 CASRTGGRTEAFF TGCGCCAGCAGGACAGGGGGTAGAACTGAAGCTTTCTTT
TRBJ1-1 NA NA TRBV6-5 CASSYRRFGGNTEAFF TGTGCCAGCAGTTACCGGAGATTCGGGGGGAACACTGAAGCTTTCTTT
TRBJ1-2 NA NA TRBV5-1 CASSPGGYGYTF TGCGCCAGCAGCCCGGGGGGCTATGGCTACACCTTC
TRBJ1-2 NA TRBD1 TRBV6-5 CASSTHRGYYGYTF TGTGCCAGCAGTACACACAGGGGGTATTATGGCTACACCTTC
TRBJ2-5 NA NA TRBV7-2 CASSLSWSSRETQYF TGTGCCAGCAGCTTAAGTTGGAGTAGCAGAGAGACCCAGTACTTC
TRBJ1-1 NA TRBD1 TRBV29-1 CSVSYRGGVTEAFF TGCAGCGTCTCCTACAGGGGAGGTGTGACTGAAGCTTTCTTT
TRBJ2-7 NA TRBD1 TRBV6-5 CASLRTGSDEQYF TGTGCCAGCCTTCGGACAGGAAGCGACGAGCAGTACTTC
TRBJ1-2 once NA TRBV4-2 CASSPRDMDNYGYTF TGTGCCAGCAGCCCCCGGGACATGGACAACTATGGCTACACCTTC
TRBJ2-1 NA TRBD2 TRBV6-5 CASSYSSGGYNEQFF TGTGCCAGCAGTTACAGTAGCGGGGGGTACAATGAGCAGTTCTTC
TRBJ1-5 NA NA TRBV15 CATSRDPQGNQPQHF TGTGCCACCAGCAGAGACCCACAGGGCAATCAGCCCCAGCATTTT
TRBJ1-6 NA NA TRBV7-2 CASSYYIRGGANNSPLHF TGTGCCAGCAGCTACTATATTAGGGGAGGAGCTAATAATTCACCCCTCCACTTT
TRBJ1-1 NA TRBD1 TRBV6-5 CASSYGQGEAFF TGTGCCAGCAGTTACGGACAGGGCGAAGCTTTCTTT
TRBJ2-7 NA NA TRBV25-1 CASSEYRRTDDEQYF TGTGCCAGCAGTGAATATAGGCGGACAGACGACGAGCAGTACTTC
TRBJ2-6 NA NA TRBV9 CASSPSWRGGSGANVLTF TGTGCCAGCAGCCCGTCCTGGAGGGGAGGTTCCGGGGCCAACGTCCTGACTTTC
TRBJ1-2 NA TRBD1 TRBV5-1 CASSLGTGGDPGGYTF TGCGCCAGCAGCCTGGGGACAGGGGGCGATCCGGGTGGCTACACCTTC
TRBJ1-2 NA TRBD1 TRBV6-4 CASQTGGNGYTF TGTGCCAGCCAAACAGGGGGCAATGGCTACACCTTC
TRBJ1-5 NA TRBD1 TRBV27 CASSPQGVGVRNQPQHF TGTGCCAGCAGCCCACAGGGGGTCGGGGTTCGCAATCAGCCCCAGCATTTT
TRBJ2-5 NA TRBD2 TRBV13 CASSFGGGTEETQYF TGTGCCAGCAGCTTTGGCGGGGGTACGGAAGAGACCCAGTACTTC
TRBJ2-5 NA NA TRBV10-1 CASTQGSETQYF TGCGCCAGCACGCAGGGGTCAGAGACCCAGTACTTC
TRBJ1-2 NA NA TRBV28 CASSLGKAAIYGYTF TGTGCCAGCAGTTTGGGCAAAGCAGCCATTTATGGCTACACCTTC
TRBJ1-2 NA TRBD1 TRBV11-2 CASSFGDRGRGSYGYTF TGTGCCAGCAGCTTTGGGGACAGGGGGCGGGGAAGCTATGGCTACACCTTC
TRBJ2-7 NA TRBD2 TRBV29-1 CSVLSGGDYEQYF TGCAGCGTTTTATCCGGGGGGGACTACGAGCAGTACTTC
TRBJ1-2 NA NA TRBV27 CASSSQLGPYGYTF TGTGCCAGCAGTTCACAGCTGGGCCCCTATGGCTACACCTTC
TRBJ2-3 once TRBD2 TRBV28 CASSPGGSTDTQYF TGTGCCAGCAGTCCGGGGGGGAGCACAGATACGCAGTATTTT
TRBJ1-5 NA NA TRBV10-1 CASSEQSNQPQHF TGCGCCAGCAGTGAACAGAGCAATCAGCCCCAGCATTTT
TRBJ1-5 NA NA TRBV4-1 CASSQVRGSNQPQHF TGCGCCAGCAGCCAGGTACGCGGAAGCAATCAGCCCCAGCATTTT
TRBJ2-1 NA NA TRBV19 CASSIPLNEQFF TGTGCCAGTAGTATCCCCCTCAATGAGCAGTTCTTC
TRBJ2-3 NA TRBD1 TRBV2 CASRQGTGDTQYF TGTGCCAGCCGACAGGGGACAGGGGATACGCAGTATTTT
TRBJ2-1 NA NA TRBV2 CASTLATLLFF TGTGCCAGCACCCTAGCGACCCTGCTGTTCTTC
TRBJ1-5 NA NA TRBV5-6 CASSLGVEQPQHF TGTGCCAGCAGCTTGGGGGTGGAGCAGCCCCAGCATTTT
TRBJ2-3 NA NA TRBV10-1 CASSERENGPDTQYF TGCGCCAGCAGTGAGAGGGAGAACGGGCCAGATACGCAGTATTTT
TRBJ2-2 NA TRBD2 TRBV9 CASSVSGGGGTGELFF TGTGCCAGCAGCGTATCCGGCGGGGGTGGAACCGGGGAGCTGTTTTTT
TRBJ1-3 NA NA TRBV5-1 CASSLDQIGNTIYF TGCGCCAGCAGCTTGGACCAGATTGGAAACACCATATATTTT
TRBJ1-2 NA TRBD1 TRBV3-1/TRBV3-2 CASSTGQPYGYTF TGTGCCAGCAGCACGGGACAGCCCTATGGCTACACCTTC
TRBJ2-2 NA NA TRBV5-1 CASWRGSNTGELFF TGCGCCAGTTGGCGGGGCTCGAACACCGGGGAGCTGTTTTTT
TRBJ2-1 NA NA TRBV11-3 CASSASGSYNEQFF TGTGCCAGCAGCGCGTCGGGTTCCTACAATGAGCAGTTCTTC
TRBJ1-6 NA NA TRBV28 CASRLGSSYNSPLHF TGTGCCAGCAGATTGGGGAGCTCCTATAATTCACCCCTCCACTTT
TRBJ1-2 NA NA TRBV5-4 CASSLGRPGDDYGYTF TGTGCCAGCAGCTTGGGACGGCCGGGGGATGACTATGGCTACACCTTC
TRBJ2-1 NA TRBD2 TRBV5-1 CASSWTSGGAAYNEQFF TGCGCCAGCAGCTGGACTAGCGGGGGGGCTGCCTACAATGAGCAGTTCTTC
TRBJ1-4 NA NA TRBV5-1 CASSRGGPNPNEKLFF TGCGCCAGCAGCCGGGGGGGTCCAAACCCCAATGAAAAACTGTTTTTT
TRBJ1-2 NA NA TRBV29-1 CSVERGDGYTF TGCAGCGTTGAACGGGGGGATGGCTACACCTTC
TRBJ2-7 once NA TRBV2 CASSVTSTHEQYF TGTGCCAGCAGTGTTACTAGCACTCACGAGCAGTACTTC
TRBJ2-6 NA TRBD1 TRBV7-9 CASSATGVGANVLTF TGTGCCAGCAGCGCGACAGGGGTCGGGGCCAACGTCCTGACTTTC
TRBJ1-1 NA NA TRBV19 CASSISAGGSTEAFF TGTGCCAGTAGTATTTCCGCAGGCGGGAGCACTGAAGCTTTCTTT
TRBJ1-5 NA NA TRBV3-1/TRBV3-2 CASSLRGNQPQHF TGTGCCAGCAGCCTTCGAGGGAATCAGCCCCAGCATTTT
TRBJ2-2 NA NA TRBV9 CASSTPGSPAAGELFF TGTGCCAGCAGCACCCCCGGGTCCCCCGCTGCCGGGGAGCTGTTTTTT
TRBJ2-7 few NA TRBV4-2 CASSQDLEQGTYEQYF TGTGCCAGCAGCCAAGATCTTGAACAGGGCACCTACGAGCAGTACTTC
TRBJ2-3 NA NA TRBV5-8 CASSLGIAQSTDTQYF TGTGCCAGCAGCTTGGGTATAGCGCAAAGCACAGATACGCAGTATTTT
TRBJ1-3 once NA TRBV6-6 CASSYAGVGNTIYF TGTGCCAGCAGTTACGCAGGGGTCGGAAACACCATATATTTT
TRBJ2-2 NA TRBD2 TRBV5-1 CASSLAAGGNTGELFF TGCGCCAGCAGCTTGGCTGCGGGGGGGAACACCGGGGAGCTGTTTTTT
TRBJ1-1 NA NA TRBV5-1 CASSSDPSEAEAFF TGCGCCAGCAGCTCGGATCCTTCGGAGGCTGAAGCTTTCTTT
TRBJ2-7 once TRBD2 TRBV5-4 CASSRTSVGDEQYF TGTGCCAGCAGCCGGACTAGCGTCGGCGACGAGCAGTACTTC
TRBJ1-1 NA NA TRBV6-6 CASSYPTGRNTEAFF TGTGCCAGCAGTTACCCGACAGGCCGTAACACTGAAGCTTTCTTT
TRBJ1-6 NA NA TRBV6-5 CASSRPGAQGSPLHF TGTGCCAGCAGTCGCCCCGGAGCCCAAGGTTCACCCCTCCACTTT
TRBJ1-3 NA NA TRBV2 CASSEVGPGNTIYF TGTGCCAGCAGTGAGGTGGGGCCTGGAAACACCATATATTTT
TRBJ2-6 once NA TRBV10-1 CASSASSGANVLTF TGCGCCAGCAGCGCTAGTTCTGGGGCCAACGTCCTGACTTTC
TRBJ2-1 NA NA TRBV2 CASSEGAIPGEQFF TGTGCCAGCAGTGAAGGGGCGATCCCGGGAGAGCAGTTCTTC
TRBJ2-2 NA NA TRBV27 CASSTPGGQDTGELFF TGTGCCAGCAGCACGCCCGGAGGGCAGGACACCGGGGAGCTGTTTTTT
TRBJ1-2 NA NA TRBV20-1 CSAPNRGGYTF TGCAGTGCTCCCAACCGGGGTGGCTACACCTTC